The 23 T cell receptor beta chains below all came from one sample that was sequenced in a study of T cell repertoires in cytomegalovirus infection. One entry per CDR3 protein results from TCRdb running MiXCR on the reads. Here the sample spans 300,000 to 450,000 distinct CDR3 sequences, 15% to 20% being singletons. Sequenced: PBMCs. These receptors originate from a human donor in good health (CMV status not recorded). Some clones in this sample may be carry-over from other donors' samples.

The chain recombines TRBV6-2 or TRBV6-3 with TRBJ2-7; perhaps TRBD2 as D (6 bases). The CDR3 loop spans 15 amino acids. Germline V gene lookup returns CDR1 MNHEY and CDR2 SVGEGT. The V end was cut by 5 bases, the J end by 0 bases, with 14 bases between. The CDR3 loop is CASSHRDLHSYEQYF. The DNA for the CDR3 is TGTGCCAGCAGTCACCGGGACTTGCACTCCTACGAGCAGTACTTC.

This chain uses TRBV20-1 with TRBJ2-3; TRBD2 aligns across 10 bases. Unmatched junction bases numbered 3, after V lost 6 bases and J lost 0 bases. Germline V gene sequence: CDR1 DFQATT, CDR2 SNEGSKA (reference sequence). The CDR3 contains 14 residues. Here the CDR3 reads CSAILAGSTDTQYF. The CDR3 nucleotides are TGCAGTGCGATACTAGCGGGGAGCACAGATACGCAGTATTTT.

The CDR3 DNA sequence: TGCGCCAGCAGCCAAGCTGGGACATACCAAGAGACCCAGTACTTC. The encoded protein is CASSQAGTYQETQYF. The chain carries TRBV4-1 and TRBJ2-5, with D perhaps matching TRBD1 (6 bases). From germline, CDR1 is MGHRA and CDR2 YSYEKL. This CDR3 has 15 amino acids. V lost 1 base to trimming and J lost 0 bases, with 9 bases between them.

The V gene is TRBV7-2, the J gene TRBJ2-3; D is unclear. CDR3 length equals 10 residues. The germline V and J ends were trimmed by 8 bases and 8 bases, with 8 bases remaining between them. The V gene's germline CDR1 is SGHTA and CDR2 FQGNSA. CDR3 bases: TGTGCCAGCGGGTTTGGTACGCAGTATTTT. Its translation: CASGFGTQYF.

This clonotype was found a few times. The rearrangement links TRBV24-1 to TRBJ2-5; D is perhaps TRBD2 (5 bases). V lost 8 bases, J lost 0 bases, and 6 bases lay in between. Germline-derived CDR1 and CDR2 are KGHDR and SFDVKD. The CDR3 totals 12 residues. This CDR3 is CATKGDQETQYF. The DNA for the CDR3 is TGTGCCACCAAGGGAGACCAAGAGACCCAGTACTTC.

The V call is TRBV2, the J call TRBJ2-7; weak D call: TRBD1 (6 bases). The CDR3 length is 14 residues. Trimming stripped 7 bases from V and 0 bases from J, with 13 bases between. The V gene's germline CDR1 is SNHLY and CDR2 FYNNEI. The CDR3: CASNRATISYEQYF. In DNA, the CDR3 is TGTGCCAGCAACAGGGCGACGATCTCCTACGAGCAGTACTTC.

The chain combines TRBV27 with TRBJ2-4; no clear D gene. This CDR3 is built from 12 residues. CDR1 and CDR2 (germline): MNHEY, SMNVEV (reference sequence). Trimming left V 7 bases short and J 4 bases short, with 8 bases between. CDR3 nucleotide sequence: TGTGCCAGCAAGGGCCAAAAAAACATTCAGTACTTC. Translating it yields CASKGQKNIQYF.

This clonotype was recorded at least ten times. J is TRBJ1-1 and V is TRBV19; D gene ambiguous. V was cut by 4 bases and J by 0 bases, with 12 bases left in between. Germline-derived CDR1 and CDR2 are LNHDA and SQIVND (reference sequence). This CDR3 region has 15 residues. CDR3 in amino acids: CASSRPRSLNTEAFF. Written as DNA, the CDR3 is TGTGCCAGTAGTAGGCCCAGATCGTTGAACACTGAAGCTTTCTTT.

This clonotype has at least ten counts. This chain connects TRBV7-8 to TRBJ1-1; no clear D. Trimming pared 5 bases from V and 10 bases from J, leaving 14 bases between. The CDR3 has 12 residues. Germline CDR1 and CDR2: SGHVS and FQNEAQ. DNA of the CDR3: TGTGCCAGCAGCCCCAGGACGGGAGGAGCTTTCTTT. As protein: CASSPRTGGAFF.

There are many counts of this clonotype. The chain has TRBV7-2 and TRBJ2-3; 14 positions match TRBD2. CDR1 is SGHTA and CDR2 is FQGNSA in the germline V gene. Trimming at V came to 2 bases and at J to 6 bases, leaving 13 bases not matched to a gene. CDR3 length: 19 amino acids. CDR3 loop: CASSLMGRLAGGRDDTQYF. DNA for the CDR3: TGTGCCAGCAGCTTAATGGGGCGACTAGCGGGGGGGCGGGACGATACGCAGTATTTT. Filled out from reference TRBV7-2 and TRBJ2-3, the complete variable domain reads GAGVSQSPSNKVTEKGKDVELRCDPISGHTALYWYRQSLGQGLEFLIYFQGNSAPDKSGLPSDRFSAERTGGSVSTLTIQRTQQEDSAVYLCASSLMGRLAGGRDDTQYFGPGTRLTVL.

This clonotype was counted ten times or more. This sequence joins TRBV6-2 or TRBV6-3 and TRBJ2-6; D might be TRBD2 (5 bases). The CDR3 totals 15 residues. Germline-derived CDR1 and CDR2 are MNHEY and SVGEGT. The germline V and J ends were trimmed by 2 bases and 0 bases, with 5 bases remaining between them. The CDR3 nucleotides read TGTGCCAGCAGTTACGAGGGCTCTGGGGCCAACGTCCTGACTTTC. Its protein product is CASSYEGSGANVLTF.

The rearrangement links TRBV12-3 or TRBV12-4 to TRBJ2-5; 7 nucleotides align to TRBD2. The CDR3 sequence is 14 residues long. With 0 bases clipped from V and 7 bases from J, the junction kept 5 bases outside the gene matches. CDR3 bases: TGTGCCAGCAGTTTAGCCTGGGGGGGTCGGACCCAGTACTTC. It translates to CASSLAWGGRTQYF.

This clonotype was seen a few times. The chain recombines TRBV11-1 with TRBJ1-4; D call uncertain. CDR3 length: 14 amino acids. Germline V gene data show CDR1 as SGHAT and CDR2 as FQDESV (reference sequence). V lost 8 bases and J 5 bases, leaving 15 bases between the germline ends. CDR3: CASGNPGLNEKLFF. The CDR3, as DNA: TGTGCCAGCGGGAATCCGGGATTAAATGAAAAACTGTTTTTT.

This clonotype appeared a single time. The chain combines TRBV11-2 with TRBJ2-1, with D perhaps TRBD1 or TRBD2 (5 bases each). Trimming pared 5 bases from V and 7 bases from J, leaving 21 bases between. The CDR3 has 16 residues. Germline V gene sequence: CDR1 SGHAT, CDR2 FQNNGV. CDR3 sequence (DNA): TGTGCCAGCAGCCTGAGGGCAGGGCCTTGGTATAATGAGCAGTTCTTC. Its protein product is CASSLRAGPWYNEQFF.

The gene calls are TRBV18 and TRBJ1-1, with D perhaps TRBD1 (5 bases). The CDR3 runs 14 residues. Germline loops: CDR1 KGHSH, CDR2 LQKENI. The V end was cut by 6 bases, the J end by 3 bases, with 14 bases between. CDR3 region: CASSPGWGHTEAFF. The CDR3 DNA is TGTGCCAGCTCTCCGGGTTGGGGACACACTGAAGCTTTCTTT.

In its sample, this clonotype was seen a few times. This sequence joins TRBV5-1 and TRBJ2-7; 12 nucleotides agree with TRBD2. The V segment lost 0 bases and the J segment 5 bases; nucleotides outside the gene matches: 3. This CDR3 comprises 15 residues. Germline V gives CDR1 SGHRS, CDR2 YFSETQ. For the CDR3, the DNA is TGCGCCAGCAGCTTGGGGACTAGCGGGAACCACGAGCAGTACTTC. Translating it yields CASSLGTSGNHEQYF.

The rearrangement uses TRBV10-3 and TRBJ1-4, with 9 bases aligning to TRBD1. Germline CDR1 and CDR2: ENHRY and SYGVKD. This CDR3 has 16 amino acids. The trim removed 6 bases at V and 1 base at J, leaving 6 bases unmatched. In nucleotides, the CDR3 is TGTGCCATCAGCCCGGGACAGGGACGAACTAATGAAAAACTGTTTTTT. Its translation: CAISPGQGRTNEKLFF.

This clonotype came up a few times. J is TRBJ2-3 and V is TRBV25-1; no reliable D call. Germline CDR1 reads MGHDK; CDR2 reads SYGVNS. The CDR3 runs 15 residues. The V gene lost 1 base and the J gene lost 1 base, with 9 bases spanning the gap. CDR3 in amino acids: CASSESRTGTDTQYF. For the CDR3, the DNA is TGTGCCAGCAGTGAATCTCGGACCGGCACAGATACGCAGTATTTT.

This clonotype was found many times. The J gene is TRBJ1-5, the V gene TRBV12-3 or TRBV12-4, with 7 bases aligning to TRBD1. CDR3 length: 13 residues. The J segment lost 5 bases and the V segment lost 3 bases, leaving 1 base of the junction unmatched. Here the CDR3 reads CASSFGQDQPQHF. The CDR3 DNA reads as TGTGCCAGCAGTTTCGGACAGGATCAGCCCCAGCATTTT.

In its sample, this clonotype was seen many times. The rearrangement joins TRBV7-6 to TRBJ2-1; no clear D. This CDR3 is 16 amino acids long. V was pared by 0 bases and J by 4 bases, with 13 bases between. The germline gives CDR1 SGHVS, CDR2 FNYEAQ. CDR3 residues: CASSLALVNGYNEQFF. The CDR3, as DNA: TGTGCCAGCAGCTTAGCGCTAGTTAATGGGTACAATGAGCAGTTCTTC.

This chain connects TRBV15 to TRBJ1-2; D is unresolved. Germline V gene lookup returns CDR1 LNHNV and CDR2 YYDKDF (reference sequence). Between the trimmed V and J ends, which lost 0 bases and 8 bases, there was a span of 13 bases. The CDR3 spans 14 residues. The CDR3 loop reads CATSRDVAGNGYTF. CDR3 nucleotide sequence: TGTGCCACCAGCAGAGATGTGGCGGGGAACGGCTACACCTTC.

CDR3 region: CASSLGRRSSYNSPLHF. The DNA of the CDR3 is TGTGCCAGCAGTTTAGGTCGGCGGAGCTCCTATAATTCACCCCTCCACTTT. The J gene is TRBJ1-6, the V gene TRBV28, with D unclear. This CDR3 is 17 amino acids long. CDR1 and CDR2 (germline): MDHEN, SYDVKM. Trimming cost V 2 bases and J 0 bases, with 11 bases left between them. Drawing the rest from reference TRBV28 and TRBJ1-6, the complete variable domain is DVKVTQSSRYLVKRTGEKVFLECVQDMDHENMFWYRQDPGLGLRLIYFSYDVKMKEKGDIPEGYSVSREKKERFSLILESASTNQTSMYLCASSLGRRSSYNSPLHFGNGTRLTVT.

The chain links TRBV12-3 or TRBV12-4 to TRBJ2-5; D tentatively fits TRBD1 or TRBD2 (6 bases each). V was pared by 5 bases and J by 5 bases, with 27 bases between. This CDR3 has 18 amino acids. The DNA for the CDR3 is TGTGCCAGCAGTCCCCGACTAGTAAGGGGGGCTAGGGTCGAGACCCAGTACTTC. It is translated as CASSPRLVRGARVETQYF.